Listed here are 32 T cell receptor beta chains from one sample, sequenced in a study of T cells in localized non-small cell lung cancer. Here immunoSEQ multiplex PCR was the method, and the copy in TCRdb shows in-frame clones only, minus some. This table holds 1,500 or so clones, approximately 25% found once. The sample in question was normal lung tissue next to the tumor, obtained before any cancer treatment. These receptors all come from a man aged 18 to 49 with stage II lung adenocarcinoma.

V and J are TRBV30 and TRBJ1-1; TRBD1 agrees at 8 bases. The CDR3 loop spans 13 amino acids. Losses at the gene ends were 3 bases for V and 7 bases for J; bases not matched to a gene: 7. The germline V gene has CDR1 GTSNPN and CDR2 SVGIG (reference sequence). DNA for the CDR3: TGTGCCTGGAGCCACGGACAGGGAGGTGAAGCTTTCTTT. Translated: CAWSHGQGGEAFF.

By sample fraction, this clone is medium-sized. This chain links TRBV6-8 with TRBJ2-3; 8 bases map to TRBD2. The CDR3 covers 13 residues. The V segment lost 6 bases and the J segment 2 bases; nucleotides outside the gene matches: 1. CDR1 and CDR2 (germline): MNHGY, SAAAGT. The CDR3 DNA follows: TGTGCCAGCAGCGGGGGGGCCACAGATACGCAGTATTTT. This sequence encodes CASSGGATDTQYF.

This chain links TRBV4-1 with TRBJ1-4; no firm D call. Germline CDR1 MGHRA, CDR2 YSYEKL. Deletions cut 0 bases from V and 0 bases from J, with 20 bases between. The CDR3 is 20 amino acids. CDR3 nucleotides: TGCGCCAGCAGCCAAGATCTGGCTCAGCCGGGGAAGGCAACTAATGAAAAACTGTTTTTT. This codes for CASSQDLAQPGKATNEKLFF.

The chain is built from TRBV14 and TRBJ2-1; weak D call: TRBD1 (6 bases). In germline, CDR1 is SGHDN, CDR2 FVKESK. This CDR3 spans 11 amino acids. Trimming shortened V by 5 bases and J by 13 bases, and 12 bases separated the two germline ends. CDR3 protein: CASSEGGSQFF. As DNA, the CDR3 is TGTGCCAGCAGCGAAGGGGGTTCACAGTTCTTC.

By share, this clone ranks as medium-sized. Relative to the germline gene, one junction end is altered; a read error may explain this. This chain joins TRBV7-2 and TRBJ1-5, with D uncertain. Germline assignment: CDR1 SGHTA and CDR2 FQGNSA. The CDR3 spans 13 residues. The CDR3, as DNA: TGTGCCAGCAGCTCGTCTATAGATCAACCCCAGCATTTT. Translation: CASSSSIDQPQHF.

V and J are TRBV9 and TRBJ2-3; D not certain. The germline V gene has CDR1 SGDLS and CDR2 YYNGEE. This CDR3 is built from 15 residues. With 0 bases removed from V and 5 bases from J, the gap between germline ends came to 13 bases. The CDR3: CASSVEDAVGDTQYF. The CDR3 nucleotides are TGTGCCAGCAGCGTAGAAGACGCGGTGGGAGATACGCAGTATTTT.

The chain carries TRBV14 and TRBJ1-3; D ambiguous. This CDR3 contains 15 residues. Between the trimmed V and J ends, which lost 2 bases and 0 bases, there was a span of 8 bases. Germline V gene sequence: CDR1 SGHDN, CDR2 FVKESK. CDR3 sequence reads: CASSQTYLSGNTIYF. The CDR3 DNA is TGTGCCAGCAGCCAAACATACCTCTCTGGAAACACCATATATTTT.

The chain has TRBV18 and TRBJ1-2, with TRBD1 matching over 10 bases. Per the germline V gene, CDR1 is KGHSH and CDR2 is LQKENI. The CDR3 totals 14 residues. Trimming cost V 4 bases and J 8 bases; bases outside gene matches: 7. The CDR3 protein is CASSLSDRGQGYTF. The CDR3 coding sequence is TGTGCCAGCTCACTCTCAGACAGGGGGCAAGGCTACACCTTC.

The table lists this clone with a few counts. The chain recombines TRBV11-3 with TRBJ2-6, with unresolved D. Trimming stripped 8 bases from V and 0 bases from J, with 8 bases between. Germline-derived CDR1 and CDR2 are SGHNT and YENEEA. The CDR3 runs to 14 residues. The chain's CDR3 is CASSLDSGANVLTF. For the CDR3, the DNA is TGTGCCAGCTCCCTTGACTCTGGGGCCAACGTCCTGACTTTC.

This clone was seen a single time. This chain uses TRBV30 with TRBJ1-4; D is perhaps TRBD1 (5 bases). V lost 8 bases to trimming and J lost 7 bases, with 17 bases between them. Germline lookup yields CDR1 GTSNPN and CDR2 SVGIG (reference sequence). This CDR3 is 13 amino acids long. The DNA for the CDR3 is TGTGCCCGAGGGACGGGCGGTGGTGAAAAACTGTTTTTT. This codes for CARGTGGGEKLFF. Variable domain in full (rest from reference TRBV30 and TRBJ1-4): SQTIHQWPATLVQPVGSPLSLECTVEGTSNPNLYWYRQAAGRGLQLLFYSVGIGQISSEVPQNLSASRPQDRQFILSSKKLLLSDSGFYLCARGTGGGEKLFFGSGTQLSVL.

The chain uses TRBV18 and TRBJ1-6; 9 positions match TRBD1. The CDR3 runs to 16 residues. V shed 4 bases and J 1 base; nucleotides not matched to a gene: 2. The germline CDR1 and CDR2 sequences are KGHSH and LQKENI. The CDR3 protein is CASSQGTGSYNSPLHF. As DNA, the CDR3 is TGTGCCAGCTCACAGGGGACAGGGTCCTATAATTCACCCCTCCACTTT.

The CDR3 DNA is TGTGCCAGTACAGCCACAGGGTGGGGAGAGACCCAGTACTTC. As protein: CASTATGWGETQYF. The V and J genes are TRBV19 and TRBJ2-5; possible D gene TRBD1, 6 bases. V was trimmed by 7 bases and J by 4 bases, leaving 16 bases between them. Germline-derived CDR1 and CDR2 are LNHDA and SQIVND (reference sequence). CDR3 size: 14 residues. The full variable domain, rest sourced from reference TRBV19 and TRBJ2-5, is DGGITQSPKYLFRKEGQNVTLSCEQNLNHDAMYWYRQDPGQGLRLIYYSQIVNDFQKGDIAEGYSVSREKKESFPLTVTSAQKNPTAFYLCASTATGWGETQYFGPGTRLLVL.

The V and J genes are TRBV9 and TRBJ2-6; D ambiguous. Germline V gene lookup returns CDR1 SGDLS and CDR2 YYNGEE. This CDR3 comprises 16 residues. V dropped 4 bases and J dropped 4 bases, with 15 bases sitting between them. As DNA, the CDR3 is TGTGCCAGCAGCCCATGGGTGGGCTCGGGGGCCAACGTCCTGACTTTC. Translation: CASSPWVGSGANVLTF.

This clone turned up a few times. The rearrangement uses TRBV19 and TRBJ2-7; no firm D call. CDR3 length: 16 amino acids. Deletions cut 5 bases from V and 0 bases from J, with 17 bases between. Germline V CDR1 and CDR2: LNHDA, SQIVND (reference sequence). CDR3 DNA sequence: TGTGCCAGTAGTGGCGCGGAGACAAAAAGCTCCTACGAGCAGTACTTC. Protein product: CASSGAETKSSYEQYF. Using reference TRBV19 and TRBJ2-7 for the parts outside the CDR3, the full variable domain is DGGITQSPKYLFRKEGQNVTLSCEQNLNHDAMYWYRQDPGQGLRLIYYSQIVNDFQKGDIAEGYSVSREKKESFPLTVTSAQKNPTAFYLCASSGAETKSSYEQYFGPGTRLTVT.

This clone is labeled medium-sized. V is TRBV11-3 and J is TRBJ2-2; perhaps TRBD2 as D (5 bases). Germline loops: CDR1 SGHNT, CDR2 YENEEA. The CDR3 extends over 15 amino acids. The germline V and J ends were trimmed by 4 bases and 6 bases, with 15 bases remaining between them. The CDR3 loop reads CASSSRGFTAGELFF. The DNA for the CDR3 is TGTGCCAGCAGCTCCAGAGGGTTTACTGCCGGGGAGCTGTTTTTT.

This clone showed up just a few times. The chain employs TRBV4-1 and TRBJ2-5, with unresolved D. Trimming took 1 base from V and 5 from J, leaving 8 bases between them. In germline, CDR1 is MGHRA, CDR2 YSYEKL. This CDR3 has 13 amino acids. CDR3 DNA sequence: TGCGCCAGCAGCCAAGGGAGAGATGAGACCCAGTACTTC. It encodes CASSQGRDETQYF.

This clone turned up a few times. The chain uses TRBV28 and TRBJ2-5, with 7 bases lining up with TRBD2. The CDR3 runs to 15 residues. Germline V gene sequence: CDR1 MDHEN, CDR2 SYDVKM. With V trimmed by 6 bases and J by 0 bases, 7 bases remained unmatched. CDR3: CASRDSGGHQETQYF. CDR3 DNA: TGTGCCAGCAGGGATTCGGGAGGTCACCAAGAGACCCAGTACTTC.

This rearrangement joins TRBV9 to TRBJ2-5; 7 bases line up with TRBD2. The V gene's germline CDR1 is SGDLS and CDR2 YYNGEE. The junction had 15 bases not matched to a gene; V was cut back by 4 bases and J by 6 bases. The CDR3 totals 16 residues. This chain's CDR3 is CASSPQPGLSEKTQYF. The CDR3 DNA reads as TGTGCCAGCAGCCCGCAACCGGGACTATCTGAGAAGACCCAGTACTTC.

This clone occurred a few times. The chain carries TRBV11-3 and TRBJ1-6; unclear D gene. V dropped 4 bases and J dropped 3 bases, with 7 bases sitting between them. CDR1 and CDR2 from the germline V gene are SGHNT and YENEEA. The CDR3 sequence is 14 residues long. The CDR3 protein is CASSSQIYNSPLHF. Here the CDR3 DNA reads TGTGCCAGCAGCTCACAGATCTATAATTCACCCCTCCACTTT.

CDR3 in amino acids: CASSLRSGGAPDTQYF. The CDR3 nucleotides are TGCGCCAGCAGCTTGAGGAGCGGGGGGGCCCCAGATACGCAGTATTTT. The chain couples TRBV5-1 to TRBJ2-3; TRBD2 agrees at 10 bases. The trim removed 1 base at V and 4 bases at J, leaving 6 bases unmatched. Germline V gene lookup returns CDR1 SGHRS and CDR2 YFSETQ. The CDR3 totals 16 residues.

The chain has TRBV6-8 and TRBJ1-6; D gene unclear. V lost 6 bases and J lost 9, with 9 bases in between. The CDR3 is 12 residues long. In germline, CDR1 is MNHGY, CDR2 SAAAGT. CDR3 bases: TGTGCCAGCAGCCGGGCGGGTTCACCCCTCCACTTT. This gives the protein CASSRAGSPLHF.

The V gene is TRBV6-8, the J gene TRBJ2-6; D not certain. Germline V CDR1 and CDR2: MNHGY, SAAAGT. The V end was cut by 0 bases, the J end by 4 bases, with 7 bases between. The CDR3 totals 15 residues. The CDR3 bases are TGTGCCAGCAGTTACTCGGGTATGGGGGCCAACGTCCTGACTTTC. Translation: CASSYSGMGANVLTF.

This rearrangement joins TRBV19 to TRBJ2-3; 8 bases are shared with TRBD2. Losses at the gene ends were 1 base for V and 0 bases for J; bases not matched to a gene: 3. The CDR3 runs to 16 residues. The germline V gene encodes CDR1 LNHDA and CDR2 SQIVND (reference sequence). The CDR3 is CASSIGASGSTDTQYF. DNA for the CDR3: TGTGCCAGTAGTATAGGGGCTAGCGGGAGCACAGATACGCAGTATTTT.

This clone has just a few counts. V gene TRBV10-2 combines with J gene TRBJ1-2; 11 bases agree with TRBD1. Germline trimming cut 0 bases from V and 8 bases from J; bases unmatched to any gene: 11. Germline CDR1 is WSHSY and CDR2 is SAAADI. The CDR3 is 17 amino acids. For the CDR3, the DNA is TGCGCCAGCAGTGAGTCACGGACAGGGGGCGTGTTGGGAGGCTACACCTTC. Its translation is CASSESRTGGVLGGYTF.

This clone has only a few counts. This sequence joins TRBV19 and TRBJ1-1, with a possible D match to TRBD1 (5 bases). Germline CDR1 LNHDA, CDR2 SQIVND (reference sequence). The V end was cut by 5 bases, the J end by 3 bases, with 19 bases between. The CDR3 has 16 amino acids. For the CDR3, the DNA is TGTGCCAGTAGTCCCCCTTGGCCAGGGAAACACACTGAAGCTTTCTTT. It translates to CASSPPWPGKHTEAFF.

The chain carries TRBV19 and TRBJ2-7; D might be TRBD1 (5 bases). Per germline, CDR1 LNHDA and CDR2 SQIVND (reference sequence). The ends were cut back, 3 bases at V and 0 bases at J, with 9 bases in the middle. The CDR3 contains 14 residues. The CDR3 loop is CASSMGRASYEQYF. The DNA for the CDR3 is TGTGCCAGTAGTATGGGCAGGGCCTCCTACGAGCAGTACTTC.

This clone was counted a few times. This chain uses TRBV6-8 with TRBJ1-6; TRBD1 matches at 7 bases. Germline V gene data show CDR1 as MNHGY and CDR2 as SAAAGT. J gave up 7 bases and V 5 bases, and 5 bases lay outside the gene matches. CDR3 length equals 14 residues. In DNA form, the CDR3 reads TGTGCCAGCAGTCAGACAGGGTTCAATTCACCCCTCCACTTT. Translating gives CASSQTGFNSPLHF.

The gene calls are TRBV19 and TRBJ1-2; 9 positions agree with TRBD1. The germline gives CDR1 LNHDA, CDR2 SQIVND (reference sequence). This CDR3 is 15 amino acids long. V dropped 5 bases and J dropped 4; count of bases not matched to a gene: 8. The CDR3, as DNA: TGTGCCAGTAGTTCGGAGACAGGGGGAAGCTATGGCTACACCTTC. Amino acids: CASSSETGGSYGYTF.

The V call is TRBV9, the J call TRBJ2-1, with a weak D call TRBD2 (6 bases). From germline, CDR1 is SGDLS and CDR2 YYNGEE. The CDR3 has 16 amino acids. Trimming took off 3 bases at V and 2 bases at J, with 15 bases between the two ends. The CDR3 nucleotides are TGTGCCAGCAGCGCCCCAGGCGGGGTTCCCTACAATGAGCAGTTCTTC. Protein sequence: CASSAPGGVPYNEQFF. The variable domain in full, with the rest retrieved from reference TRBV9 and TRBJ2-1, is DSGVTQTPKHLITATGQRVTLRCSPRSGDLSVYWYQQSLDQGLQFLIQYYNGEERAKGNILERFSAQQFPDLHSELNLSSLELGDSALYFCASSAPGGVPYNEQFFGPGTRLTVL.

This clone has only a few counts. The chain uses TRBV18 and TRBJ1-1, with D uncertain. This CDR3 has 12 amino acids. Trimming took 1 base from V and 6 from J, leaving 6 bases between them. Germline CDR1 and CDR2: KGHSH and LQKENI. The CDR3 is CASSPQTAEAFF. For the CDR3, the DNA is TGTGCCAGCTCACCACAAACGGCTGAAGCTTTCTTT.

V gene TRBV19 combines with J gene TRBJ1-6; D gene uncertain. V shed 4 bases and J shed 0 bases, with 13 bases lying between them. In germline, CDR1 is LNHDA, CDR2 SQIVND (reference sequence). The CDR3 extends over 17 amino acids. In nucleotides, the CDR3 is TGTGCCAGTAGTAATCCACCCAGGAGCTCCTATAATTCACCCCTCCACTTT. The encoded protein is CASSNPPRSSYNSPLHF. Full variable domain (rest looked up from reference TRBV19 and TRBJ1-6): DGGITQSPKYLFRKEGQNVTLSCEQNLNHDAMYWYRQDPGQGLRLIYYSQIVNDFQKGDIAEGYSVSREKKESFPLTVTSAQKNPTAFYLCASSNPPRSSYNSPLHFGNGTRLTVT.

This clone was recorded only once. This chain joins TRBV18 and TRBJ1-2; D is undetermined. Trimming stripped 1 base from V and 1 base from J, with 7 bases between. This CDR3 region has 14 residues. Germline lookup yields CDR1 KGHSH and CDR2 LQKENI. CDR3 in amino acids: CASSPRNFNYGYTF. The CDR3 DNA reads TGTGCCAGCTCACCACGAAACTTTAACTATGGCTACACCTTC.